A single sample gave rise to the 3 T cell receptor beta chains below, sequenced in a study of identical twins. TCRdb passed the 5' RACE reads through MiXCR, listing each CDR3 protein once. The repertoire holds about 1.7 million distinct CDR3 sequences, with around 29% as singletons. The sequenced sample was cord blood. Every receptor here comes from a newborn girl in good health.

The DNA for the CDR3 is TGTGCCAGCAGTGGGACTAGCGGGGCCACAGATACGCAGTATTTT. Translated: CASSGTSGATDTQYF. The chain combines TRBV6-1 with TRBJ2-3; 12 nucleotides agree with TRBD2. This CDR3 region has 15 residues. V lost 4 bases, J lost 2 bases, and 1 base stayed unmatched. Looked up from germline, CDR1 is MNHNS and CDR2 is SASEGT.

J is TRBJ1-1 and V is TRBV13; D unclear. The V and J ends lost 0 bases and 3 bases respectively, with 8 bases between them. This CDR3 comprises 14 residues. Germline values: CDR1 PRHDT, CDR2 FYEKMQ (reference sequence). The CDR3 sequence: CASSLGAAHTEAFF. In DNA, the CDR3 is TGTGCCAGCAGCTTAGGGGCGGCGCACACTGAAGCTTTCTTT.

The chain links TRBV19 to TRBJ1-1; 7 bases fit TRBD1. The V gene end was trimmed by 6 bases and the J gene end by 3 bases; junction bases not matched to a gene: 10. The CDR3 consists of 15 residues. Germline V CDR1 and CDR2: LNHDA, SQIVND (reference sequence). The CDR3 spells CASRGQSVSDTEAFF. The CDR3 bases are TGTGCCAGTAGGGGACAGTCCGTATCCGACACTGAAGCTTTCTTT.